A selection of T cell receptor beta chains follows, all from one sample in a study of blood T cells in healthy people across ages. Each CDR3 protein is one row after TCRdb ran MiXCR on the 5' RACE reads. Among 730,000 or so distinct CDR3 sequences, roughly 43% were seen once, and the ten largest hold around 32%. The sequencing input was blood. The receptors were gathered from a man at least 80 years old in good health. Each CDR3 is given without its conserved first and last residue. The D gene is left open where the match is weak.

cdr3_aa v_call d_call j_call
ASRWTSGSGSDTQY TRBV11-2 TRBD2 TRBJ2-3
ASSPGGLAGVQETQY TRBV9 TRBD2 TRBJ2-5
ASSLGGDAGKQY TRBV12-3/TRBV12-4 . TRBJ2-7
ASSVSGTDDYGYT TRBV9 TRBD1 TRBJ1-2
ASSQAGTSTGELF TRBV14 TRBD2 TRBJ2-2
SVGPRGGATNTEAF TRBV29-1 . TRBJ1-1
ASSDPHGPYEQY TRBV25-1 . .
SVYQGASDTQY TRBV29-1 TRBD1 TRBJ2-3
ASNSLDIRGEQY TRBV7-2 . TRBJ2-7
SAREGKTSGQF TRBV20-1 . TRBJ2-1
ASSHGERERLF TRBV4-3 . TRBJ1-4
ASSFPGPGETQY TRBV7-9 . TRBJ2-5
ASSLAKDRGLAYGYT TRBV7-8 TRBD1 TRBJ1-2
ASSAQISGNTIY TRBV14 . TRBJ1-3
ASSPSGTVSYEQY TRBV28 TRBD1 TRBJ2-7
ASSSPRDQPQH TRBV6-2/TRBV6-3 . TRBJ1-5
ASSTPGQATYEQY TRBV6-2/TRBV6-3 TRBD1 TRBJ2-7
ASSRDSLANYGYT TRBV7-2 . TRBJ1-2
ATSDLRGSSYNEQF TRBV24-1 . TRBJ2-1
ASSFRGFSYNEQF TRBV6-2/TRBV6-3 . TRBJ2-1
ASSLPGLGGGQNIQY TRBV27 TRBD2 TRBJ2-4
ATSDAGCQITDTQY TRBV7-6 . TRBJ2-3
ASSPAGGSYNEQF TRBV7-3 TRBD2 TRBJ2-1
ASSLEGTSRFNEQF TRBV7-9 TRBD2 TRBJ2-1
SARENSGTARETQY TRBV20-1 TRBD1 TRBJ2-5
ASNRDKKETQY TRBV28 . TRBJ2-5
SVERVRDSTQY TRBV29-1 . TRBJ2-7
SASGSADQPQH TRBV20-1 . TRBJ1-5
ATSKTGKETQY TRBV15 . TRBJ2-5
ASRGTGAFSGANVLT TRBV5-4 TRBD1 TRBJ2-6
ASRSDRGGNQPQH TRBV28 TRBD1 TRBJ1-5
ATSETTGTSGRTRSTQY TRBV24-1 TRBD2 TRBJ2-3
ASSLAGTGVPDTQY TRBV28 TRBD1 TRBJ2-3
ATSDLKDSSVKQY TRBV24-1 . TRBJ2-7
ASRLDGATEAF TRBV6-6 . TRBJ1-1
ASSPGPPYGGQY TRBV7-2 . TRBJ2-5
SARDILASYNEQF TRBV20-1 . TRBJ2-1
ASGLGNSGANVLT TRBV12-5 . TRBJ2-6
SARAADRVSYEQY TRBV20-1 TRBD1 TRBJ2-7